The clone carrying this T cell receptor beta chain was detected once. Its antigen remains unidentified. The data are from a study of T cell responses to AZD1222 COVID-19 vaccine. Notes on the study in general: Unmutated variant regions are reportedly targeted by nearly half of spike-specific TCRs.

The CDR3 totals 15 residues. CDR1 and CDR2 (germline): MNHEY, SMNVEV (reference sequence). V shed 5 bases and J 4 bases; nucleotides not matched to a gene: 9. Sequenced by immunoSEQ multiplex PCR; TCRdb stores in-frame clones only, minus some. In the table there are 85,000 to 130,000 clones, 75% to 90% of which are singletons. The chain uses TRBV27 and TRBJ1-2; TRBD1 aligns across 8 bases. The TCR sequence derives from an adult in good health. This specimen was peripheral blood, taken on day 0 of AZD1222 vaccination. Here the CDR3 reads CASSESGGAFYGYTF. The CDR3 bases are TGTGCCAGCAGTGAATCAGGGGGCGCATTCTATGGCTACACCTTC.